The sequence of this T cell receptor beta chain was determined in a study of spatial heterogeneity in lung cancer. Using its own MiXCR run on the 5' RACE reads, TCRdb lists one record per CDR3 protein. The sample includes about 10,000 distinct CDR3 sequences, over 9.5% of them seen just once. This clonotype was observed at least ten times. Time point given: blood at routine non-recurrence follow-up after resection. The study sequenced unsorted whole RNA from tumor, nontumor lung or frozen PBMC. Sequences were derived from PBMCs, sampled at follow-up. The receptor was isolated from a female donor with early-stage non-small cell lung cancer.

CDR3 region: CATTKSDKYQETQYF. As DNA, the CDR3 is TGTGCCACGACCAAATCAGACAAGTACCAAGAGACCCAGTACTTC. The chain uses TRBV25-1 and TRBJ2-5; D remains unclear. This CDR3 has 15 residues. V dropped 10 bases and J dropped 0 bases, with 18 bases sitting between them. The germline V gene encodes CDR1 MGHDK and CDR2 SYGVNS.